This entry lists 2 T cell receptor beta chains sequenced from one sample in a study of blood T cell repertoires in COVID-19. Using immunoSEQ multiplex PCR, the repertoire was profiled, and TCRdb retains in-frame clones only, with some absent. Seen here are some 37,000 clones, 65% to 85% observed once, and the top ten hold approximately 30%. Source material: peripheral blood. All receptors come from a man older than 75 with active or convalescent COVID-19.

The rearrangement joins TRBV6-5 to TRBJ1-5, with TRBD1 as a possible D gene (6 bases). With 6 bases removed from V and 6 bases from J, the gap between germline ends came to 12 bases. The CDR3 covers 13 residues. The V gene's germline CDR1 is MNHEY and CDR2 SVGAGI. CDR3 in amino acids: CASSGGAGQPQHF. The CDR3 region has the DNA TGTGCCAGCAGCGGGGGGGCGGGTCAGCCCCAGCATTTT.

The chain is built from TRBV15 and TRBJ1-1; 10 bases map to TRBD1. The germline V gene has CDR1 LNHNV and CDR2 YYDKDF (reference sequence). Unmatched junction bases numbered 6, after V lost 5 bases and J lost 3 bases. The CDR3 loop spans 15 amino acids. CDR3 sequence reads: CATSWGGTGDTEAFF. CDR3 sequence (DNA): TGTGCCACCAGCTGGGGGGGGACAGGGGACACTGAAGCTTTCTTT.